A single TCR beta chain is shown here with its context. Its antigen is undetermined. CD8+ and CD4+ blood T cells underwent TCR beta sequencing. Under recently defined diagnostic criteria, the patients with Susac syndrome qualified as having definite or probable disease. This entry comes from a study of CD8 T cells in Susac syndrome. Study-level findings and limits: Peak Susac CD8+ clonal expansion occurred in TEMRA cells and active patients.

The V gene end was trimmed by 5 bases and the J gene end by 10 bases; junction bases not matched to a gene: 5. The CDR3 has 12 residues. From germline, CDR1 is DFQATT and CDR2 SNEGSKA (reference sequence). RNA amounts of 0.5 to 1 ug underwent reverse transcription with random hexamers. Multiplex PCR with immunoSEQ amplified the TCR beta CDR3 across 54 Vbeta and 13 Jbeta. TCRdb ran MiXCR on the immunoSEQ multiplex PCR reads and lists one entry per CDR3 protein. The profile shows 70,000 to 100,000 distinct CDR3 sequences, approximately 96% of them singletons. The TCR comes from a human donor with Susac syndrome. Sequencing input: CD8+ T cells from PBMCs. The chain has TRBV20-1 and TRBJ2-1; 10 bases fit TRBD2. Here the CDR3 DNA reads TGCAGTGCTTGGCTAGCGGGAGAGGAGCAGTTCTTC. It specifies CSAWLAGEEQFF.